Shown below are 19 T cell receptor beta chains from a single sample sequenced in a study of T cells after yellow fever vaccination. TCRdb re-called the 5' RACE reads through MiXCR, storing one row per CDR3 protein. The data show some 390,000 distinct CDR3 sequences, around a sixth seen once. The starting material was PBMCs, obtained before the yellow fever booster vaccination. The receptors were gathered from a man younger than 35 who received the YFV17D yellow fever vaccine.

The rearrangement uses TRBV18 and TRBJ2-7; TRBD1 matches 9 bases. CDR1 is KGHSH and CDR2 is LQKENI in the germline V gene. The V gene end was trimmed by 3 bases and the J gene end by 5 bases; junction bases not matched to a gene: 5. This CDR3 contains 14 residues. For the CDR3, the DNA is TGTGCCAGCTCACCGGGACAGGGAGGTGACGAGCAGTACTTC. Translating it yields CASSPGQGGDEQYF.

This chain links TRBV29-1 with TRBJ2-5, with 7 bases aligning to TRBD1. With 1 base clipped from V and 0 bases from J, the junction kept 11 bases outside the gene matches. Germline V CDR1 and CDR2: SQVTM, ANQGSEA. The CDR3 spans 17 residues. The CDR3 spells CSVEVIFDRADQETQYF. DNA for the CDR3: TGCAGCGTTGAAGTAATTTTCGACAGGGCCGACCAAGAGACCCAGTACTTC.

In its sample, this clonotype was seen a few times. The J gene is TRBJ1-1, the V gene TRBV12-3 or TRBV12-4; TRBD1 might be the D (5 bases). The germline V and J ends were trimmed by 8 bases and 5 bases, with 15 bases remaining between them. This CDR3 spans 13 amino acids. As DNA, the CDR3 is TGTGCCAGCCTTCCCGGGACGAGGACTGAAGCTTTCTTT. Protein: CASLPGTRTEAFF.

V is TRBV5-5 and J is TRBJ2-1, with D perhaps TRBD1 or TRBD2 (5 bases each). Germline V CDR1 and CDR2: SGHKS, YYEKEE (reference sequence). V shed 1 base and J shed 2 bases, with 10 bases lying between them. The CDR3 has 15 residues. CDR3 in amino acids: CASSLFEGPYNEQFF. The CDR3 region has the DNA TGTGCCAGCAGCTTGTTCGAGGGGCCCTACAATGAGCAGTTCTTC.

The rearrangement links TRBV28 to TRBJ1-5, with D perhaps TRBD1 (5 bases). Looked up from germline, CDR1 is MDHEN and CDR2 is SYDVKM. The germline V and J ends were trimmed by 4 bases and 3 bases, with 13 bases remaining between them. The CDR3 is made up of 15 amino acids. The CDR3 bases are TGTGCCAGCAGTTCCACCGACAGCCCCAATCAGCCCCAGCATTTT. Protein product: CASSSTDSPNQPQHF. Together with reference TRBV28 and TRBJ1-5, the CDR3 gives the full variable domain: DVKVTQSSRYLVKRTGEKVFLECVQDMDHENMFWYRQDPGLGLRLIYFSYDVKMKEKGDIPEGYSVSREKKERFSLILESASTNQTSMYLCASSSTDSPNQPQHFGDGTRLSIL.

The chain joins TRBV20-1 to TRBJ2-5; 8 nucleotides match TRBD1. The CDR3 spans 13 residues. V shed 6 bases and J 2 bases; nucleotides not matched to a gene: 5. Per germline, CDR1 DFQATT and CDR2 SNEGSKA (reference sequence). In nucleotides, the CDR3 is TGCAGTGCGCCCGACAGGGGACAAGAGACCCAGTACTTC. Amino acid sequence: CSAPDRGQETQYF.

The chain combines TRBV5-4 with TRBJ2-2, with 10 bases fitting TRBD1. Germline V gives CDR1 SGHNT, CDR2 YYREEE (reference sequence). CDR3 length equals 16 residues. The trim removed 7 bases at V and 3 bases at J, leaving 9 bases unmatched. Here the CDR3 DNA reads TGTGCCAGCTTATTTCGGGACAGGGGCCACACCGGGGAGCTGTTTTTT. Amino acid sequence: CASLFRDRGHTGELFF.

The chain uses TRBV27 and TRBJ1-1; 8 bases are a match to TRBD1. The length of the CDR3 is 16 residues. The J segment lost 7 bases and the V segment lost 6 bases, leaving 16 bases of the junction unmatched. CDR1 is MNHEY, CDR2 SMNVEV, per germline (reference sequence). The CDR3 DNA reads as TGTGCCAGCAGCCGAATCCAGCTACAGGGGGGAGGTGAAGCTTTCTTT. Protein sequence: CASSRIQLQGGGEAFF.

This clonotype was picked up many times. The V and J genes are TRBV20-1 and TRBJ1-2; 8 bases match TRBD1. Looked up from germline, CDR1 is DFQATT and CDR2 is SNEGSKA (reference sequence). The CDR3 sequence is 11 residues long. V lost 3 bases to trimming and J lost 7 bases; unmatched junction nucleotides: 1. CDR3 DNA: TGCAGTGCTAGGGACAGGGTTGGCTACACCTTC. This codes for CSARDRVGYTF.

Comments on this clonotype: This may stem from a read error, because a much larger clone lies one nucleotide away. Because the CDR3's place on the DNA is in doubt, the DNA is left out and the CDR3 is given as listed by TCRdb. The chain carries TRBV5-1 and TRBJ1-1; TRBD1 was called by the table and not checked on the DNA. Germline CDR1 reads SGHRS; CDR2 reads YFSETQ. The CDR3 contains 14 residues when both ends are counted. The chain's CDR3 is CASSLVGTGTETFF.

This clonotype was observed at least ten times. The rearrangement links TRBV6-1 to TRBJ2-7; 11 bases align to TRBD2. Trimming at V came to 3 bases and at J to 3 bases, leaving 4 bases not matched to a gene. CDR1 is MNHNS and CDR2 is SASEGT in the germline V gene. The length of the CDR3 is 15 residues. The CDR3 sequence: CASSDQGLAVYEQYF. In nucleotides, the CDR3 is TGTGCCAGCAGTGACCAGGGACTAGCGGTCTACGAGCAGTACTTC.

This clonotype was observed a handful of times. The V gene is TRBV5-1, the J gene TRBJ2-5; D is uncertain. Looked up from germline, CDR1 is SGHRS and CDR2 is YFSETQ. CDR3 length equals 14 residues. With 4 bases removed from V and 1 base from J, the gap between germline ends came to 11 bases. CDR3 DNA: TGCGCCAGCAGCGGGATGGAGAGCCAAGAGACCCAGTACTTC. Protein product: CASSGMESQETQYF.

The chain employs TRBV28 and TRBJ1-5; a weak D match, TRBD1 (5 bases). The CDR3 extends over 15 amino acids. V lost 5 bases and J lost 2, with 13 bases in between. From germline, CDR1 is MDHEN and CDR2 SYDVKM. CDR3 coding DNA: TGTGCCAGCAGTAGGGACCTGGCGGGCAATCAGCCCCAGCATTTT. Translated, it gives CASSRDLAGNQPQHF.

The chain links TRBV5-5 to TRBJ1-1, with TRBD1 matching 9 bases. Germline lookup yields CDR1 SGHKS and CDR2 YYEKEE (reference sequence). V shed 3 bases, J shed 1 base, and the junction held 4 bases outside the gene matches. This CDR3 is 15 amino acids long. The chain's CDR3 is CASSWTGAWNTEAFF. CDR3 coding DNA: TGTGCCAGCAGCTGGACAGGGGCCTGGAACACTGAAGCTTTCTTT. Full variable domain (missing parts from reference TRBV5-5 and TRBJ1-1): DAGVTQSPTHLIKTRGQQVTLRCSPISGHKSVSWYQQVLGQGPQFIFQYYEKEERGRGNFPDRFSARQFPNYSSELNVNALLLGDSALYLCASSWTGAWNTEAFFGQGTRLTVV.

About this clonotype itself: The CDR3 carries no conserved terminal phenylalanine or tryptophan, so it likely arises from a read error. No DNA is shown, since the ends of the CDR3 on it are uncertain; the CDR3 is the one TCRdb lists. The rearrangement links TRBV2 to TRBJ2-1; the D call TRBD1 from the table was never checked on the DNA. Germline loops: CDR1 SNHLY, CDR2 FYNNEI. The CDR3 totals 11 residues, both ends included. The CDR3 reads CASSADRGLTL.

The chain links TRBV6-6 to TRBJ2-4; possible D gene TRBD2, 6 bases. This CDR3 contains 18 residues. The ends were cut back, 6 bases at V and 0 bases at J, with 21 bases in the middle. From germline, CDR1 is MNHNY and CDR2 SVGAGI (reference sequence). The CDR3 nucleotides are TGTGCCAGCAGCAATCTCCGGGACTCCGAAGGAGCCAAAAACATTCAGTACTTC. Protein product: CASSNLRDSEGAKNIQYF.

V gene TRBV20-1 combines with J gene TRBJ2-5; D unresolved. Germline CDR1 and CDR2: DFQATT and SNEGSKA (reference sequence). The CDR3 runs 13 residues. The V and J ends lost 2 bases and 2 bases respectively, with 9 bases between them. This CDR3 is CSARWAQQETQYF. The CDR3 region has the DNA TGCAGTGCTAGATGGGCCCAACAAGAGACCCAGTACTTC.

This clonotype was observed a handful of times. The chain recombines TRBV12-3 or TRBV12-4 with TRBJ2-3; 9 bases are shared with TRBD2. This CDR3 region has 17 residues. Germline trimming cut 3 bases from V and 2 bases from J; bases unmatched to any gene: 9. For the CDR3, the DNA is TGTGCCAGCAGTTTTTGGCGGCTAGCGGGGTTCACAGATACGCAGTATTTT. Its translation is CASSFWRLAGFTDTQYF.

This clonotype came up a few times. The rearrangement links TRBV7-9 to TRBJ2-7; D not resolved. V was cut by 2 bases and J by 3 bases, with 8 bases left in between. The germline gives CDR1 SEHNR, CDR2 FQNEAQ (reference sequence). The CDR3 consists of 13 residues. Here the CDR3 DNA reads TGTGCCAGCAGCTTAAGTACAGTCTACGAGCAGTACTTC. Residues: CASSLSTVYEQYF.